The source of this TCR beta chain is a study of T cell responses to AZD1222 COVID-19 vaccine. Concerning this clone itself: No antigen is known for it.

General study findings and limits: Spike-specific TCR breadth and depth grew following two AZD1222 doses. Nearly half of unique spike-specific TCRs reportedly avoided B.1.351 and B.1.1.7 mutated regions. Repertoires were collected only later (after the peak T cell response had occurred). White British ancestry dominated among donors, who included more females, and clonal diversity was possibly underestimated.

Profiled with immunoSEQ multiplex PCR; TCRdb holds only in-frame clones, not every one. The table has more than 95,000 clones, around 76% seen once. The V segment lost 8 bases and the J segment 0 bases; nucleotides outside the gene matches: 9. The CDR3 has 15 amino acids. Germline CDR1 reads MNHEY; CDR2 reads SVGAGI. The sequencing here drew on peripheral blood, taken on day 0 of AZD1222 vaccination. This TCR was sampled from an adult in good health. The genes are TRBV6-5 and TRBJ1-1; TRBD1 agrees at 7 bases. CDR3 sequence: CASSGPDRLNTEAFF. The DNA of the CDR3 is TGTGCCAGCTCCGGGCCGGACAGGTTGAACACTGAAGCTTTCTTT.